The table lists the clone carrying this T cell receptor beta chain with many counts. Its matching antigen is unknown. The source of the sample is a study of T cells in Graves' hyperthyroidism and ophthalmopathy. Study observations and caveats: Researchers report that a 13 V-J model separated ophthalmopathy from stable hyperthyroidism.

Researchers took RNA transcripts and amplified the TCR beta CDR3 regions from them. HTBI primers were the set used in a first-round RT-PCR of the TCR CDR3. From the multiplex PCR reads, TCRdb called clonotypes with MiXCR, one entry per CDR3 protein. The table includes 200,000 to 300,000 distinct CDR3 sequences, about 24% detected once. The V and J ends lost 3 bases and 7 bases respectively, with 3 bases between them. This CDR3 spans 11 amino acids. Germline lookup yields CDR1 MNHNS and CDR2 SASEGT. Sequencing used blood. This clonotype originated in a woman aged 40 to 50 with Graves' ophthalmopathy. This chain links TRBV6-1 with TRBJ2-2, with D unresolved. In nucleotides, the CDR3 is TGTGCCAGCAGTGAGTTCGGGGAGCTGTTTTTT. This translates into CASSEFGELFF.